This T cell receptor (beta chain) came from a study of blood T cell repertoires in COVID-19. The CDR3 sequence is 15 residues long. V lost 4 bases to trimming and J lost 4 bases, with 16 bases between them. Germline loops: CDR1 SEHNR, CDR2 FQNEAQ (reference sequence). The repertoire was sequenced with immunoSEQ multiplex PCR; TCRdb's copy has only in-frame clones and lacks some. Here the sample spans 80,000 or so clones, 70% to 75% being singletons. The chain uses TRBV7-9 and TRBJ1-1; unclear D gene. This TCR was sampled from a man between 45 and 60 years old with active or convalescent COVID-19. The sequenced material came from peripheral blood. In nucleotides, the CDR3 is TGTGCCAGCAGCTCCGAACCAAGGGAGACCACTGAAGCTTTCTTT. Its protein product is CASSSEPRETTEAFF. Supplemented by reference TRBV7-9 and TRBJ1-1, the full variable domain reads DTGVSQNPRHKITKRGQNVTFRCDPISEHNRLYWYRQTLGQGPEFLTYFQNEAQLEKSRLLSDRFSAERPKGSFSTLEIQRTEQGDSAMYLCASSSEPRETTEAFFGQGTRLTVV.